The T cell receptor (beta chain) described here comes from a study of blood T cell repertoires in COVID-19. Study as a whole: The United States, Italy and Spain were the sources of the acute and convalescent COVID-19 samples. PBMCs, B-cell-depleted T cells, or T cells provided the cDNA or gDNA that made up the material.

TCRdb's table, derived via immunoSEQ multiplex PCR, lists solely in-frame clones and lacks some. Here the sample spans about 440,000 clones, less than 95% being singletons. Clinical histories supplied by participants themselves formed the basis of cohort assignment. In germline, CDR1 is SGHVS, CDR2 FQNEAQ. V lost 2 bases and J lost 4; bases outside the gene matches: 3. The CDR3 is 15 amino acids. The sequence came from a man younger than 35 who had recovered from COVID-19. The material sequenced was PBMCs or T cells enriched from blood (not recorded which). The chain carries TRBV7-8 and TRBJ1-4; 8 bases match TRBD1. The chain's CDR3 is CASSLRTGINEKLFF. DNA for the CDR3: TGTGCCAGCAGCTTAAGGACAGGGATTAATGAAAAACTGTTTTTT.